Included here is one T cell receptor beta chain sequence, with context. What antigen it recognizes has not been identified. Per-nucleotide qualities are absent, and no much larger clonotype sits a single base away. The source of the sample is a study of blood T cell repertoires in COVID-19 (dated by TCRdb to 2018 to 2021). With regard to the full study: Samples covering the acute and convalescent phases of COVID-19 were provided by collaborators in the United States, Italy and Spain. Samples were obtained from the ongoing ImmuneRACE study (first 160 participants) and from 1,000 to 1,500 subjects provided by 6 global collaborators. A freely available public database, intended as a resource for researchers studying the immune response to SARS-CoV-2, is where the repertoires were released. The prospective study material was composed of cDNA or gDNA derived from T cells, B-cell-depleted T cells, or PBMCs. HLA class I and class II types, where available, came from metadata supplied by the sample provider rather than from assay-based typing. The dataset comprised deeply sampled blood TCRbeta repertoires from subjects exposed to, actively infected with, or recovered from COVID-19. A de-identified subject ID, COVID-19 status, age in years and sex were almost always included in the sample metadata.

Study-wide findings and limitations: The quantity of clinical and demographic metadata differed by source and by participant and was supplied without curation.

The collaborating institutions used their own protocols to collect whole blood in K2EDTA tubes. For TCRbeta analysis, collaborators shipped samples as frozen whole blood, isolated PBMCs, or DNA extracted from either of those sample types. TCRbeta CDR3 regions were amplified from genomic DNA by means of the immunoSEQ Assay, a bias-controlled multiplex PCR. The authors' analysis ran thus. The number of nucleated cells in each sample was estimated by amplification of reference gene primers within the assay. To quantify the absolute abundance of each unique TCRbeta CDR3 rearrangement, sequence reads were collapsed and filtered. Productive Simpson clonality was computed per sample as the square root of Simpson's diversity index over productive rearrangements. The clones in this table, taken by TCRdb from immuneACCESS, are in-frame only. Not every clone is retained; where verified, under half of the shortfall comes from an unresolved V gene, and the cause of the rest is unknown. D and trimming come from the DNA, and the V and J calls and clone size come from that table. This sample gives about 270,000 clones in total; more than 75% of them show up just once. The top ten constitute roughly 8% of the sample.

CDR1 and CDR2 (LNHDA, SQIVND) derive from the germline V gene (reference sequence). The CDR3 runs 16 amino acids, cysteine and phenylalanine included. Here the CDR3 DNA is all that survives: 48 bases in frame from base 1. Deletion took 5 bases off V and 3 bases off J, with a span of 18 bases between the germline ends. The TCR originated in a man in his forties with active or convalescent COVID-19. The chain is made from TRBV19 and TRBJ2-3; matching of 5 bases hints at TRBD1 as the D gene. The sample consisted of peripheral blood. CDR3 reads: CASSGPNQGDTDTQYF. The DNA sequence is as follows: TGTGCCAGTAGTGGGCCCAATCAGGGCGATACAGATACGCAGTATTTT. Reference TRBV19 and TRBJ2-3 genes cover what lies past the CDR3, so the full variable domain is DGGITQSPKYLFRKEGQNVTLSCEQNLNHDAMYWYRQDPGQGLRLIYYSQIVNDFQKGDIAEGYSVSREKKESFPLTVTSAQKNPTAFYLCASSGPNQGDTDTQYFGPGTRLTVL.